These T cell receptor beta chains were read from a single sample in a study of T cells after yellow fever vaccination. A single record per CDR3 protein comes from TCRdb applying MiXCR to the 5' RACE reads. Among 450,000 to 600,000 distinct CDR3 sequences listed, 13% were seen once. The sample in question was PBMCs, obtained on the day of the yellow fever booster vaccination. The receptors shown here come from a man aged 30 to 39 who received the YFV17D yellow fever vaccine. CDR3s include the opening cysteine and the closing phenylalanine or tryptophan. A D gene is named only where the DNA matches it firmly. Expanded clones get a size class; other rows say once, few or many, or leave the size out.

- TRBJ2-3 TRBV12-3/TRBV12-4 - CASSLPPPDTQYF TGTGCCAGCAGCCTGCCCCCCCCAGATACGCAGTATTTT
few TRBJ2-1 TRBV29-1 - CSVDPGTNNEQFF TGCAGCGTTGACCCCGGGACCAACAATGAGCAGTTCTTC
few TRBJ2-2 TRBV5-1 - CASSSQIPGELFF TGCGCCAGCAGCTCCCAGATCCCCGGGGAGCTGTTTTTT
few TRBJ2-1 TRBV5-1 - CASSLVAEADEQFF TGCGCCAGCAGCTTGGTCGCGGAAGCAGATGAGCAGTTCTTC
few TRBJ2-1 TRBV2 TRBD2 CASRRGTSGSHEQFF TGTGCCAGCAGGAGGGGGACTAGCGGGTCGCATGAGCAGTTCTTC
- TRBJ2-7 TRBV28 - CASNLGQNGGYEQYF TGTGCCAGCAACTTGGGACAAAACGGAGGCTACGAGCAGTACTTC
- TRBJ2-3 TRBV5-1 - CASSLVSMTDTQYF TGCGCCAGCAGCTTGGTATCCATGACAGATACGCAGTATTTT
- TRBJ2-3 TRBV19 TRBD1 CASSIGGQGAWDTQYF TGTGCCAGTAGTATCGGGGGACAGGGGGCCTGGGATACGCAGTATTTT
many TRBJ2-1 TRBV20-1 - CSARDQLHSYNEQFF TGCAGTGCTAGAGACCAGCTACACTCCTACAATGAGCAGTTCTTC
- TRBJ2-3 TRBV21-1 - CASSKVREVGDTQYF TGTGCCAGCAGCAAAGTACGGGAGGTGGGAGATACGCAGTATTTT
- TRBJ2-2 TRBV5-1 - CASSRWWQENTGELFF TGCGCCAGCAGCCGTTGGTGGCAGGAGAACACCGGGGAGCTGTTTTTT
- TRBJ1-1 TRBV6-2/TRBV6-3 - CASSYGVGGMNTEAFF TGTGCCAGCAGTTATGGAGTCGGGGGTATGAACACTGAAGCTTTCTTT
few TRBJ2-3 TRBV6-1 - CASSESSVWVGDTQYF TGTGCCAGCAGTGAAAGTTCGGTGTGGGTTGGAGATACGCAGTATTTT
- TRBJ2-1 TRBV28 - CASSGVSHEQFF TGTGCCAGCAGTGGGGTATCCCATGAGCAGTTCTTC
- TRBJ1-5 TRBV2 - CASNINSHQPQHF TGTGCCAGCAATATAAACAGTCATCAGCCCCAGCATTTT
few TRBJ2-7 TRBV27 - CASSLRETYEQYF TGTGCCAGCAGTTTAAGGGAAACCTACGAGCAGTACTTC